This T cell receptor beta chain was documented in a study of cytomegalovirus exposure and HLA in healthy donors. The germline gives CDR1 SQVTM, CDR2 ANQGSEA. The CDR3 consists of 13 residues. V was trimmed by 4 bases and J by 2 bases, leaving 11 bases between them. Whole-study results and caveats: Analyses of presence/absence relied on an assumption of roughly uniform sequencing depth across donors.

PCR amplification relied on 60 Vbeta primers (plus 13 Jbeta primers). Assay used: immunoSEQ multiplex PCR; TCRdb lists only in-frame clones, some missing. Here the sample spans about 180,000 clones, around 77% being singletons. Remarks on this clone: Antigen specificity is unknown.

The sequencing input was PBMCs. The sequence derives from a young woman in good health and CMV-seronegative. J is TRBJ1-2 and V is TRBV29-1; the D gene is possibly TRBD1 (5 bases). The CDR3 sequence: CSVAGLMNYGYTF. For the CDR3, the DNA is TGCAGCGTTGCGGGACTGATGAACTATGGCTACACCTTC.